These 4 T cell receptor beta chains came from one sample sequenced in a study of blood T cell repertoires in COVID-19. Measured with immunoSEQ multiplex PCR; TCRdb has only the in-frame clones, and not every one. The repertoire holds more than 95,000 clones, with around four fifths as singletons. Sequenced material: peripheral blood. The origin of the receptors is a man older than 75 with COVID-19, enrolled during active disease.

The rearrangement links TRBV10-3 to TRBJ1-2; 9 nucleotides align to TRBD1. The CDR3 consists of 14 residues. Germline assignment: CDR1 ENHRY and CDR2 SYGVKD. The junction had 5 bases not matched to a gene; V was cut back by 5 bases and J by 4 bases. This CDR3 reads CAISTGGASYGYTF. The CDR3 DNA follows: TGTGCCATCAGTACAGGGGGCGCGTCCTATGGCTACACCTTC.

The J gene is TRBJ2-7, the V gene TRBV6-5; 7 nucleotides align to TRBD1. CDR1 and CDR2 from the germline V gene are MNHEY and SVGAGI. The V and J ends lost 10 bases and 4 bases, in that order; junction bases with no gene match: 10. The CDR3 length is 13 residues. The CDR3 loop reads CATTRGPWYEQYF. CDR3 sequence (DNA): TGTGCCACAACGAGGGGGCCGTGGTACGAGCAGTACTTC.

At least ten counts were recorded for this clone. The chain joins TRBV6-2 or TRBV6-3 to TRBJ2-1; D not certain. This CDR3 has 15 residues. V was clipped by 3 bases and J by 5 bases, with 14 bases between them. Germline V gene sequence: CDR1 MNHEY, CDR2 SVGEGT. The CDR3 DNA follows: TGTGCCAGCAGTTATGCCCCCCTACTACACAATGAGCAGTTCTTC. It encodes CASSYAPLLHNEQFF.

This clone was counted only a few times. For the CDR3, the DNA is TGTGCCAGCACCAACGCGAGGACTAACGGCTACGAGCAGTACTTC. It yields the protein CASTNARTNGYEQYF. The gene calls are TRBV28 and TRBJ2-7; D perhaps matches TRBD2 (6 bases). V lost 7 bases to trimming and J lost 3 bases, with 19 bases between them. The CDR3 is 15 residues long. In germline, CDR1 is MDHEN, CDR2 SYDVKM.